This entry lists 9 T cell receptor beta chains sequenced from one sample in a study of identical twins. TCRdb itself ran the 5' RACE reads through MiXCR, one entry per CDR3 protein. The sample carries about 890,000 distinct CDR3 sequences, 10% to 15% recorded once. The same data also went into a second study, on yellow fever vaccine responses in identical twins.

The sample comprised PBMCs. These receptors were obtained from a woman aged 18-29 years in good health.

This clonotype has at least ten counts. The rearrangement links TRBV20-1 to TRBJ1-1; no reliable D call. This CDR3 contains 12 residues. Between the trimmed V and J ends, which lost 5 bases and 0 bases, there was a span of 7 bases. The germline CDR1 and CDR2 sequences are DFQATT and SNEGSKA (reference sequence). CDR3 sequence: CSAGRMNTEAFF. CDR3 nucleotide sequence: TGCAGTGCTGGTCGTATGAACACTGAAGCTTTCTTT.

This clonotype was counted a few times. V gene TRBV21-1 combines with J gene TRBJ2-7; the table's D call of TRBD2 was not tested on the DNA. TRBV21-1 corresponds to a pseudogene. This CDR3 is built from 17 residues. The CDR3 DNA reads as TGTGCCAGCAGCAAAGCGCGGGTTAGCGGGGGGGCATACGAGCAGTACGTC. Its protein product is CASSKARVSGGAYEQYV.

This clonotype was seen a handful of times. The chain joins TRBV2 to TRBJ1-1; possibly TRBD1 for D (5 bases). Between the trimmed V and J ends, which lost 6 bases and 0 bases, there was a span of 20 bases. The CDR3 covers 17 residues. The germline V gene encodes CDR1 SNHLY and CDR2 FYNNEI. CDR3 sequence: CASSLGAGYRMNTEAFF. The DNA for the CDR3 is TGTGCCAGCAGCCTAGGGGCCGGTTATCGAATGAACACTGAAGCTTTCTTT.

This chain links TRBV7-9 with TRBJ2-1, with 9 bases fitting TRBD2. V was pared by 4 bases and J by 8 bases, with 9 bases of the junction left unmatched. Germline CDR1 SEHNR, CDR2 FQNEAQ (reference sequence). The CDR3 has 15 amino acids. Written as DNA, the CDR3 is TGTGCCAGCAGCTCTTCTAGCGGGGTTTACCATGAGCAGTTCTTC. It yields the protein CASSSSSGVYHEQFF.

The chain carries TRBV27 and TRBJ1-1; possible D gene TRBD1, 5 bases. This CDR3 is 13 amino acids long. CDR1 is MNHEY and CDR2 is SMNVEV in the germline V gene (reference sequence). V was shortened by 4 bases and J by 6 bases, with 12 bases between the two germline ends. The CDR3: CASSSGVGAEAFF. CDR3 bases: TGTGCCAGCAGTTCGGGGGTGGGGGCTGAAGCTTTCTTT.

The V call is TRBV28, the J call TRBJ1-2, with a possible D match to TRBD1 (5 bases). V was clipped by 4 bases and J by 4 bases, with 25 bases between them. Germline lookup yields CDR1 MDHEN and CDR2 SYDVKM. The CDR3 loop spans 18 amino acids. DNA for the CDR3: TGTGCCAGCAGTTCTCCGCAGCTAGGGACTCTCCCACCCTATGGCTACACCTTC. This codes for CASSSPQLGTLPPYGYTF.

The table lists this clonotype with many counts. The CDR3 DNA reads TGCAGTGCTAGCTGGCAGGTCTATGGCTACACCTTC. This gives the protein CSASWQVYGYTF. The chain uses TRBV20-1 and TRBJ1-2; D gene unclear. Germline lookup yields CDR1 DFQATT and CDR2 SNEGSKA (reference sequence). Trimming left V 3 bases short and J 4 bases short, with 9 bases between. CDR3 length equals 12 residues.

In its sample, this clonotype was seen many times. The gene calls are TRBV5-6 and TRBJ2-1; maybe TRBD1 (6 bases). CDR1 is SGHDT, CDR2 YYEEEE, per germline. V was cut by 4 bases and J by 9 bases, with 20 bases left in between. CDR3 length: 15 residues. The CDR3 spells CASSLGQVPGSEQFF. For the CDR3, the DNA is TGTGCCAGCAGCCTGGGACAAGTACCGGGTAGTGAGCAGTTCTTC.

This clonotype came up a few times. The J gene is TRBJ2-3, the V gene TRBV5-1; D is perhaps TRBD1 or TRBD2 (7 bases each). The CDR3 length is 16 residues. Germline-derived CDR1 and CDR2 are SGHRS and YFSETQ. V gave up 4 bases and J gave up 4 bases, with 19 bases separating them. In nucleotides, the CDR3 is TGCGCCAGCAGCCCCATTCCGGCAGGGGGGGCAGATACGCAGTATTTT. Protein sequence: CASSPIPAGGADTQYF.